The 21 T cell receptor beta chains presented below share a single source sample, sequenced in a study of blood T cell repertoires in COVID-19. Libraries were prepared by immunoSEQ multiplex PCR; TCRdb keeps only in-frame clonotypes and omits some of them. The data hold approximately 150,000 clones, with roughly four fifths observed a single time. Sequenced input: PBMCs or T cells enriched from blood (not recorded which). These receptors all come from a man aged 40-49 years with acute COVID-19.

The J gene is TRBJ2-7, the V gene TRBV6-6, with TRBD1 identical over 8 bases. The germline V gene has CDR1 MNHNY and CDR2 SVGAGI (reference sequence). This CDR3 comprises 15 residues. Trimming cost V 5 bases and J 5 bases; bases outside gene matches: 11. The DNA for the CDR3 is TGTGCCAGCAGTGACGGACAGGGCCTCTGGGACGAGCAGTACTTC. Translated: CASSDGQGLWDEQYF.

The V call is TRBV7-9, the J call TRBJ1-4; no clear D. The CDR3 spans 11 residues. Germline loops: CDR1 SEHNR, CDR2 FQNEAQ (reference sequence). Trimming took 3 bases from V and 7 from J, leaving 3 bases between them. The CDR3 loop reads CASSFSEKLFF. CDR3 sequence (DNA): TGTGCCAGCAGCTTCAGTGAAAAACTGTTTTTT.

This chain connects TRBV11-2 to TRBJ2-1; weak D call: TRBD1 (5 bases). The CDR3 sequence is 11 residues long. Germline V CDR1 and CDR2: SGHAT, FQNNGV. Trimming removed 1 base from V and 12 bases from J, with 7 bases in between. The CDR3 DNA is TGTGCCAGCAGCTTAGGGGGCCCGCAGTTCTTC. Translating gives CASSLGGPQFF.

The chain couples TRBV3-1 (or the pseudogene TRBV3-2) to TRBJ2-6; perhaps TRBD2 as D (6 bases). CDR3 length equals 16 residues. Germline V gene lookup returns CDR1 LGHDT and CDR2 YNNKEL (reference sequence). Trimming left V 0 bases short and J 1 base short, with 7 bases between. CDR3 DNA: TGTGCCAGCAGCCAAGATGGGGGGTCTGGGGCCAACGTCCTGACTTTC. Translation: CASSQDGGSGANVLTF.

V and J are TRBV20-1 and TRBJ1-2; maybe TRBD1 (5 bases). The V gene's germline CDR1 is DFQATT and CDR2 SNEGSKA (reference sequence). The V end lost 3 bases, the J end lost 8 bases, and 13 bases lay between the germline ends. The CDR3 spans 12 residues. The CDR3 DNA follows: TGCAGTGCTAGTCAGGGTTCTATAGGCTACACCTTC. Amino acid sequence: CSASQGSIGYTF.

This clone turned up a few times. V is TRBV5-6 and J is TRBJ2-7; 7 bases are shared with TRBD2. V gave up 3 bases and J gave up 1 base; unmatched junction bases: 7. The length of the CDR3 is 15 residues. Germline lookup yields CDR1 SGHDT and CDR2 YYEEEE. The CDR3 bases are TGTGCCAGCAGCTCGTCTAGCGGACCTTCCTACGAGCAGTACTTC. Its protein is CASSSSSGPSYEQYF.

The CDR3, as DNA: TGTGCCAGCAGCTTCCTCGGACTAGCGGGGTCTGAGCAGTTCTTC. Protein sequence: CASSFLGLAGSEQFF. The rearrangement joins TRBV7-2 to TRBJ2-1, with 12 bases that match TRBD2. Per the germline V gene, CDR1 is SGHTA and CDR2 is FQGNSA. The J segment lost 9 bases and the V segment lost 3 bases, leaving 6 bases of the junction unmatched. This CDR3 spans 15 amino acids.

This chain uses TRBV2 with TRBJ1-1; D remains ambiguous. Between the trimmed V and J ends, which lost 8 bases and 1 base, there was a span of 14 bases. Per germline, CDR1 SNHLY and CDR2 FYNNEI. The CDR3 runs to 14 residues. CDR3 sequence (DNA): TGTGCCAGCCGTTGGAGCCGGGGGAACACTGAAGCTTTCTTT. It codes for CASRWSRGNTEAFF. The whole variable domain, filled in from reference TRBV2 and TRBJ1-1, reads EPEVTQTPSHQVTQMGQEVILRCVPISNHLYFYWYRQILGQKVEFLVSFYNNEISEKSEIFDDQFSVERPDGSNFTLKIRSTKLEDSAMYFCASRWSRGNTEAFFGQGTRLTVV.

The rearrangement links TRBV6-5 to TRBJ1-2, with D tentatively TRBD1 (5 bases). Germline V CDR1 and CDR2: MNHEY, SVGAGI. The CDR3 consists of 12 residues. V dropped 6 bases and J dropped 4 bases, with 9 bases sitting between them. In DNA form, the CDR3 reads TGTGCCAGCAGCAGGGAAACCTATGGCTACACCTTC. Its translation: CASSRETYGYTF.

The CDR3 DNA is TGTGCCAGCAGCTCCCCGGGACTAGCTCCGGGGGAGCTGTTTTTT. This translates into CASSSPGLAPGELFF. This sequence joins TRBV5-6 and TRBJ2-2; 9 bases are shared with TRBD2. The junction had 8 bases not matched to a gene; V was cut back by 3 bases and J by 8 bases. CDR1 is SGHDT and CDR2 is YYEEEE in the germline V gene. This CDR3 contains 15 residues. Complete variable domain (other parts from reference TRBV5-6 and TRBJ2-2): DAGVTQSPTHLIKTRGQQVTLRCSPKSGHDTVSWYQQALGQGPQFIFQYYEEEERQRGNFPDRFSGHQFPNYSSELNVNALLLGDSALYLCASSSPGLAPGELFFGEGSRLTVL.

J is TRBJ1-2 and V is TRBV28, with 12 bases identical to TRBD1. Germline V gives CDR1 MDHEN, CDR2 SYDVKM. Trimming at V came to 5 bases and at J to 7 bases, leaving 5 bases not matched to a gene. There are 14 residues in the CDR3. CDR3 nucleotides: TGTGCCAGCAGTCCGGGACAGGGGGCAAGTGGCTACACCTTC. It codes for CASSPGQGASGYTF.

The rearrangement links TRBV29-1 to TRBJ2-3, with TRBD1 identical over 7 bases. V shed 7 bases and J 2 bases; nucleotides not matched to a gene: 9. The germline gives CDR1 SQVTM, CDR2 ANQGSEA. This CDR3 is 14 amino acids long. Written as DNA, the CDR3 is TGCAGCGCGATAAGACAGGGAGCCACAGATACGCAGTATTTT. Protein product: CSAIRQGATDTQYF.

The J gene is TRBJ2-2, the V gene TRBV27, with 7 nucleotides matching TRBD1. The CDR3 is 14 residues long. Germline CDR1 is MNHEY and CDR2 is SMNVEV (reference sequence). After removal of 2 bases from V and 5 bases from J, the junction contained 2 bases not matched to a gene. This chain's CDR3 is CASSLGTATGELFF. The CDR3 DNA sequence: TGTGCCAGCAGTTTAGGGACAGCTACCGGGGAGCTGTTTTTT.

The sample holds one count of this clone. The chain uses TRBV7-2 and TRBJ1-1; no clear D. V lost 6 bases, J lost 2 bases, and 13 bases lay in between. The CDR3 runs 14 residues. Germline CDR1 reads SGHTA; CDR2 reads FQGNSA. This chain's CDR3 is CASSLRQANTEAFF. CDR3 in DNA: TGTGCCAGCAGTCTACGGCAGGCCAACACTGAAGCTTTCTTT.

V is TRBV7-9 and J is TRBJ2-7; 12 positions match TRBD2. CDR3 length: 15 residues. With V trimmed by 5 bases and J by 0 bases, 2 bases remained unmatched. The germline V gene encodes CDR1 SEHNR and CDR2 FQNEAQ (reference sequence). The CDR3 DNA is TGTGCCAGCAGCACGACTAGCGGGGGCTCCTACGAGCAGTACTTC. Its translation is CASSTTSGGSYEQYF.

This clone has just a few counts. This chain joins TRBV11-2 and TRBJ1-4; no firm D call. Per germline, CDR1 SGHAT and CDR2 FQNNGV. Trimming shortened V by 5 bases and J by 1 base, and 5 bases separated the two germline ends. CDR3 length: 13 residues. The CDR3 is CASSPQTNEKLFF. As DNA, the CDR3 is TGTGCCAGCAGCCCCCAAACTAATGAAAAACTGTTTTTT.

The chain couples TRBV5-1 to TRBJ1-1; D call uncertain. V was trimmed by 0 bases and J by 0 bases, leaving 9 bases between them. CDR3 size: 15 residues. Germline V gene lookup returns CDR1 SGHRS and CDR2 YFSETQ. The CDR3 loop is CASSLGGFVNTEAFF. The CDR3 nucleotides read TGCGCCAGCAGCTTGGGCGGTTTTGTGAACACTGAAGCTTTCTTT. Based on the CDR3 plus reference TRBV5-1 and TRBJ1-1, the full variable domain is KAGVTQTPRYLIKTRGQQVTLSCSPISGHRSVSWYQQTPGQGLQFLFEYFSETQRNKGNFPGRFSGRQFSNSRSEMNVSTLELGDSALYLCASSLGGFVNTEAFFGQGTRLTVV.

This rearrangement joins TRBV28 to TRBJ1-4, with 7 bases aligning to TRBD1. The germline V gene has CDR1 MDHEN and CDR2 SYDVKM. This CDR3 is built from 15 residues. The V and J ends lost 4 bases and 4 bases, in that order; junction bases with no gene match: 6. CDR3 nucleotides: TGTGCCAGCAGTTCCGCCGGGACAGATAATGAAAAACTGTTTTTT. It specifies CASSSAGTDNEKLFF. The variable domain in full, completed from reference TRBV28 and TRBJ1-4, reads DVKVTQSSRYLVKRTGEKVFLECVQDMDHENMFWYRQDPGLGLRLIYFSYDVKMKEKGDIPEGYSVSREKKERFSLILESASTNQTSMYLCASSSAGTDNEKLFFGSGTQLSVL.

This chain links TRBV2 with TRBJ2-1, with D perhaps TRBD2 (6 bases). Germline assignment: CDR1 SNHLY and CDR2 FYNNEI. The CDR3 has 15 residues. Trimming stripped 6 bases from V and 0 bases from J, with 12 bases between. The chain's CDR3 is CASRETSDSYNEQFF. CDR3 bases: TGTGCCAGCAGGGAGACTAGTGACTCCTACAATGAGCAGTTCTTC. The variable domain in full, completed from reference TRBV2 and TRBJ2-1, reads EPEVTQTPSHQVTQMGQEVILRCVPISNHLYFYWYRQILGQKVEFLVSFYNNEISEKSEIFDDQFSVERPDGSNFTLKIRSTKLEDSAMYFCASRETSDSYNEQFFGPGTRLTVL.

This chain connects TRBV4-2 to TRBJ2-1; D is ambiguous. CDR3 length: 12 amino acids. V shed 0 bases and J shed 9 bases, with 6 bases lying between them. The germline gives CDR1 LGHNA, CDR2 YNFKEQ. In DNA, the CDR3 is TGTGCCAGCAGCCAAGATATCGGTGAGCAGTTCTTC. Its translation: CASSQDIGEQFF.

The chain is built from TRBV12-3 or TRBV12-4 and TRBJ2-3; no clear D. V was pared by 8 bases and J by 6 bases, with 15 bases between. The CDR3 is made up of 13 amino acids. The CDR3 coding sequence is TGTGCCAGCGGATCGTTCCCAGCGGATACGCAGTATTTT. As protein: CASGSFPADTQYF.